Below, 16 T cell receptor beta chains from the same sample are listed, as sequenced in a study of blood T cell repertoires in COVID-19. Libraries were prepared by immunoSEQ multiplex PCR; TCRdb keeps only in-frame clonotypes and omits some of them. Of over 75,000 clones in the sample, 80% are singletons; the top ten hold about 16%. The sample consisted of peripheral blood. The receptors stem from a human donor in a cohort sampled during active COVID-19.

The CDR3 sequence is CASSQDWPGTSYEQYF. The CDR3 DNA is TGCGCCAGCAGCCAAGACTGGCCGGGGACTTCCTACGAGCAGTACTTC. V gene TRBV4-1 combines with J gene TRBJ2-7, with D perhaps matching TRBD2 (6 bases). V was clipped by 0 bases and J by 1 base, with 13 bases between them. The CDR3 is 16 residues long. CDR1 and CDR2 from the germline V gene are MGHRA and YSYEKL.

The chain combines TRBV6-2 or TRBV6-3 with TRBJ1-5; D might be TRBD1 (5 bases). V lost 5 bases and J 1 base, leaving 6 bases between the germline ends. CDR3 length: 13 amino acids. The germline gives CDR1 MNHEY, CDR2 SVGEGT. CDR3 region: CASSRGSNQPQHF. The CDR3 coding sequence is TGTGCCAGCAGTCGGGGGAGCAATCAGCCCCAGCATTTT.

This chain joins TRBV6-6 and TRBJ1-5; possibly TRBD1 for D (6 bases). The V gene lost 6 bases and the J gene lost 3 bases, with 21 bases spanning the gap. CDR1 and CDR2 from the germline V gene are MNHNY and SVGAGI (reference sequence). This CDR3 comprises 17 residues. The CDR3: CASSRKGGGVVNQPQHF. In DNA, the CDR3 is TGTGCCAGCAGCCGAAAGGGGGGGGGCGTCGTCAATCAGCCCCAGCATTTT.

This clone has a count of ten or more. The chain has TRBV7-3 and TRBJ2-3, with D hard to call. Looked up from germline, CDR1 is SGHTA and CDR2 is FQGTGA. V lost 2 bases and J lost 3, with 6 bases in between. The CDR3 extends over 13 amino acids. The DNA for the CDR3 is TGTGCCAGCAGCTTAGCCTATACAGATACGCAGTATTTT. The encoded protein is CASSLAYTDTQYF.

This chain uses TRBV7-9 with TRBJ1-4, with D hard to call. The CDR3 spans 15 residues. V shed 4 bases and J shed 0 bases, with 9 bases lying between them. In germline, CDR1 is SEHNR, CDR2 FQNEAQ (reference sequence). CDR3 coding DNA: TGTGCCAGCAGCTCATCCAGTGCAACTAATGAAAAACTGTTTTTT. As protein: CASSSSSATNEKLFF.

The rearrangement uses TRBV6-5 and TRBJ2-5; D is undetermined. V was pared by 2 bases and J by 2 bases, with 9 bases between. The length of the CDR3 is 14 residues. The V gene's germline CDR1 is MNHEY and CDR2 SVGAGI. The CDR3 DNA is TGTGCCAGCAGTTACAGCCCAGGTCAAGAGACCCAGTACTTC. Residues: CASSYSPGQETQYF.

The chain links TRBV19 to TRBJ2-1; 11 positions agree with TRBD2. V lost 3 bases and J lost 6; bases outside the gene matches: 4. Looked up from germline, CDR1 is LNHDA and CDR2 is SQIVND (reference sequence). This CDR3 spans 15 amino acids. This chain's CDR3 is CASSIFSGRANEQFF. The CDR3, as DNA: TGTGCCAGTAGTATCTTTAGCGGGAGGGCCAATGAGCAGTTCTTC.

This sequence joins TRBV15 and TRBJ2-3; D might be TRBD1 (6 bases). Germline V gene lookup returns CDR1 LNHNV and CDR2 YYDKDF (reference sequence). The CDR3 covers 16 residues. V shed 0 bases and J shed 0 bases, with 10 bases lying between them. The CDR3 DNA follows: TGTGCCACCAGCAGAGATAGGACAGCTAGCACAGATACGCAGTATTTT. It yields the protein CATSRDRTASTDTQYF.

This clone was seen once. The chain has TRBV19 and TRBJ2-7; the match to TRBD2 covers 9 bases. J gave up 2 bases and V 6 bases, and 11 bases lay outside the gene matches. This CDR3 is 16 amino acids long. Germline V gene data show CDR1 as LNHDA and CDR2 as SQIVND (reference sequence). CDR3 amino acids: CASRTSGLGNPYEQYF. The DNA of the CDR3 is TGTGCCAGTAGAACTAGCGGGTTGGGGAACCCCTACGAGCAGTACTTC.

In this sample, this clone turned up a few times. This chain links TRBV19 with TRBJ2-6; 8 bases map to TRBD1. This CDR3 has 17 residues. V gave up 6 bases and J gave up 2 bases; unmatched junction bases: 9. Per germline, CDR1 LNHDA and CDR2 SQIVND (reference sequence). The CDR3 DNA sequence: TGTGCCAGTAGCTCCGGGACAGGATTCGCTGGGGCCAACGTCCTGACTTTC. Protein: CASSSGTGFAGANVLTF.

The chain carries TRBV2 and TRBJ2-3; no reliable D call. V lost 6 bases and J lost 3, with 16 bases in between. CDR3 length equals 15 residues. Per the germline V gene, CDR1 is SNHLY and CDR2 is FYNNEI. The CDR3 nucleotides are TGTGCCAGCAGCTCCCGCCGGGTCTCGACAGATACGCAGTATTTT. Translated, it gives CASSSRRVSTDTQYF.

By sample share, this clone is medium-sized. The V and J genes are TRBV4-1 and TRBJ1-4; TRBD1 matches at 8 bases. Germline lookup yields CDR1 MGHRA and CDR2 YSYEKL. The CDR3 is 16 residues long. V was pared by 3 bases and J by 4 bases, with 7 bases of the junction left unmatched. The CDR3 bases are TGCGCCAGCAGCCACATCACAGGGGGTATTAATGAAAAACTGTTTTTT. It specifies CASSHITGGINEKLFF.

DNA of the CDR3: TGTGCCACCAGCAGAGACGTATTCTCCGAGCAGTACTTC. Amino acids: CATSRDVFSEQYF. This chain links TRBV15 with TRBJ2-7; no firm D call. With 0 bases removed from V and 6 bases from J, the gap between germline ends came to 9 bases. Germline V CDR1 and CDR2: LNHNV, YYDKDF (reference sequence). This CDR3 is built from 13 residues.

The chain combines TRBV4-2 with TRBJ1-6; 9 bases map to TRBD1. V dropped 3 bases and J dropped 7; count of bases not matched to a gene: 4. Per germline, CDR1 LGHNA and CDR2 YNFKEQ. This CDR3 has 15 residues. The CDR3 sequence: CASSQGGTGNSPLHF. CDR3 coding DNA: TGTGCCAGCAGCCAGGGGGGGACAGGGAATTCACCCCTCCACTTT.

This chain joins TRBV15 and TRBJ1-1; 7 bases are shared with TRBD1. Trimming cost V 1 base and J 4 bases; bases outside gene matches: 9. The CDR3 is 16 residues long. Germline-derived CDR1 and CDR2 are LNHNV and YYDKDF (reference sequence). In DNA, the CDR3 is TGTGCCACCAGCAGAGTAGAGGGGGCGGCTCCCACTGAAGCTTTCTTT. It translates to CATSRVEGAAPTEAFF.

The CDR3, as DNA: TGTGCCAGCAGCTGGGGGACAGCTAAACTCTATGGCTACACCTTC. Its translation is CASSWGTAKLYGYTF. The J gene is TRBJ1-2, the V gene TRBV5-8; TRBD1 agrees at 7 bases. Losses at the gene ends were 3 bases for V and 4 bases for J; bases not matched to a gene: 9. The CDR3 sequence is 15 residues long. Per germline, CDR1 SGHTS and CDR2 YDEGEE.